This entry is about one T cell receptor (beta chain). Its specificity is unknown. Other DNA variants within this sample encode the same CDR3. How the authors handled the data: Filtering differed, since immunoSEQ gave only junction sequences and no quality scores. Measured with immunoSEQ multiplex PCR; TCRdb has only the in-frame clones, and not every one. D and trimming were read from the DNA, whereas the V and J calls and clone size are those reported in that table. The sample consists of around 750,000 clones, less than 85% of them appearing once. This entry is derived from a study of shared clonotypes between healthy human individuals. General study results and limits: Clonotype sharing across several donors was observed for about 5.2% of naive CD4 clonotypes.

Each of the donors was a healthy adult who was HIV-negative and had not had a recent acute infection or vaccination. This CDR3 has 13 amino acids. Germline lookup yields CDR1 LNHDA and CDR2 SQIVND (reference sequence). Trimming pared 5 bases from V and 3 bases from J, leaving 10 bases between. This clonotype was obtained from a woman in her thirties in good health. The chain has TRBV19 and TRBJ1-1; no firm D call. The specimen sequenced was memory CD4+ T cells sorted from blood. The subset was: CD45RA-negative fraction. CDR3 DNA: TGTGCCAGTAGTCGGTTGCGGGACACTGAAGCTTTCTTT. Protein sequence: CASSRLRDTEAFF.